This is a list of T cell receptor beta chains from one sample in a study of cytomegalovirus exposure and HLA in healthy donors. TCRdb's table, derived via immunoSEQ multiplex PCR, lists solely in-frame clones and lacks some. The sample yields approximately 220,000 clones, approximately 90% seen once. The specimen was PBMCs. The receptors stem from a man in his late teens or twenties in good health and CMV-seronegative. CDR3s leave out the opening cysteine and the closing phenylalanine or tryptophan.

v_call: TRBV6-5; cdr3_aa: ASSYRGAGTDTQY
v_call: TRBV7-3; cdr3_aa: ASSDGTNTGELF
v_call: TRBV7-8; cdr3_aa: ASSLGSGTEAF
v_call: TRBV4-1; cdr3_aa: ASSQEQAWRTQY
v_call: TRBV29-1; cdr3_aa: SVSLSGNTIY
v_call: TRBV2; cdr3_aa: ASSSQHNEKLF
v_call: TRBV28; cdr3_aa: ASSWFRGNSGANVLT
v_call: TRBV28; cdr3_aa: ASSFEVFGEYTEAF
v_call: TRBV10-2; cdr3_aa: ASRLQGGADTIY
v_call: TRBV30; cdr3_aa: AWSVMSENSPLH
v_call: TRBV27; cdr3_aa: ASSSRAGGITGELF
v_call: TRBV5-5; cdr3_aa: ASSQAGASTDTQY
v_call: TRBV6-1; cdr3_aa: ASSGQGEWETQY
v_call: TRBV9; cdr3_aa: ASSVQGASGELF
v_call: TRBV5-1; cdr3_aa: ASSLGTGSVYEQY
v_call: TRBV28; cdr3_aa: ASKTGDQPQH
v_call: TRBV5-8; cdr3_aa: ASSRDRVFDTQY
v_call: TRBV19; cdr3_aa: ASSNGDRVGQPQH